This T cell receptor beta chain was found in a study of shared clonotypes between healthy human individuals. The ends lost 4 bases at V and 1 base at J; junction bases unmatched: 3. The CDR3 runs to 14 residues. Germline CDR1 SGHRS, CDR2 YFSETQ. TCRdb keeps only in-frame clones here, not all; method: immunoSEQ multiplex PCR. The table has roughly 2.5 million clones, roughly nine tenths seen once. The receptor comes from a man aged 18 to 29 in good health. The chain uses TRBV5-1 and TRBJ2-3, with 7 bases fitting TRBD2. Sequencing was performed on naive CD4+ T cells sorted from blood. Subset meaning: CD45RA+ positively selected. The CDR3 coding sequence is TGCGCCAGCAGCCGGGACTATGGCACAGATACGCAGTATTTT. It codes for CASSRDYGTDTQYF.